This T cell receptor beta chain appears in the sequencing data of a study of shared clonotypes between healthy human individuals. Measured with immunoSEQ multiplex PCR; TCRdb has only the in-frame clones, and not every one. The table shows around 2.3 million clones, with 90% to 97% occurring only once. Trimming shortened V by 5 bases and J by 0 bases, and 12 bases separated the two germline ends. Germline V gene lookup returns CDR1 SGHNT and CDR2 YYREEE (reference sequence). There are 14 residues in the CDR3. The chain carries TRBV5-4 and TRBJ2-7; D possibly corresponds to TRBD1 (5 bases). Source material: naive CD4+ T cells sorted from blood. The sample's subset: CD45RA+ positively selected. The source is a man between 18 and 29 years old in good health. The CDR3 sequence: CASRRSRDSYEQYF. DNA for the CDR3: TGTGCCAGCAGACGGAGCAGGGACTCCTACGAGCAGTACTTC.